The present entry profiles one TCR beta chain with its context. It was during active infection that Seattle patients were enrolled and then longitudinally followed. Assay used: immunoSEQ multiplex PCR; TCRdb lists only in-frame clones, some missing. Of 90,000 or so clones in the sample, 90% are singletons; the top ten hold 6.5% to 8.5%. This sample stems from a study of blood T cell repertoires in COVID-19. The wider study: The samples span acute and convalescent COVID-19 from the United States, Italy and Spain. In each case, the material was cDNA or gDNA derived from T cells, B-cell-depleted T cells, or PBMCs.

The V gene's germline CDR1 is SGDLS and CDR2 YYNGEE. V was clipped by 3 bases and J by 6 bases, with 12 bases between them. This CDR3 contains 14 residues. Sequencing input: peripheral blood. This clonotype was obtained from a man younger than 35 with COVID-19, enrolled during active disease. The chain is built from TRBV9 and TRBJ2-2, with D maybe TRBD2 (6 bases). In nucleotides, the CDR3 is TGTGCCAGCAGCGATGGAGGGTGGGCCGGGGAGCTGTTTTTT. Encoded protein: CASSDGGWAGELFF.